These T cell receptor beta chains were read from a single sample in a study of blood T cells in healthy people across ages. Each CDR3 protein gets one entry after TCRdb re-called the 5' RACE reads with MiXCR. The data contain 650,000 to 800,000 distinct CDR3 sequences, about 51% of them seen just once; the ten biggest clones take up about 13%. What was sequenced was blood. The source of these receptors is an elderly woman in good health. Both conserved end residues are part of each CDR3. The D gene is left open where the match is weak. Only part of the rows carry a size: once, few, many, or a class if the clone is expanded.

v_call: TRBV29-1
j_call: TRBJ2-1
d_call: -
clone_size: many
cdr3_aa: CSALLGDEQFF
cdr3_nt: TGCAGCGCTCTATTAGGGGATGAGCAGTTCTTC

v_call: TRBV9
j_call: TRBJ2-1
d_call: TRBD2
clone_size: many
cdr3_aa: CASSVGLAGGRGNEQFF
cdr3_nt: TGTGCCAGCAGCGTAGGCTTAGCGGGGGGGAGAGGCAATGAGCAGTTCTTC

v_call: TRBV12-3/TRBV12-4
j_call: TRBJ1-5
d_call: -
clone_size: -
cdr3_aa: CASVRGGRYQPQHF
cdr3_nt: TGTGCCAGCGTTCGTGGGGGGAGGTATCAGCCCCAGCATTTT

v_call: TRBV28
j_call: TRBJ1-2
d_call: TRBD1
clone_size: once
cdr3_aa: CASRTGTGVILGYTF
cdr3_nt: TGTGCCAGCAGAACCGGGACAGGGGTTATACTTGGCTACACCTTC

v_call: TRBV9
j_call: TRBJ2-3
d_call: TRBD1
clone_size: -
cdr3_aa: CASSVDMGQGGDTQYF
cdr3_nt: TGTGCCAGCAGCGTGGATATGGGACAGGGAGGAGATACGCAGTATTTT

v_call: TRBV20-1
j_call: TRBJ2-2
d_call: -
clone_size: -
cdr3_aa: CSARDAGNTGELFF
cdr3_nt: TGCAGTGCTAGGGATGCTGGGAACACCGGGGAGCTGTTTTTT

v_call: TRBV7-2
j_call: TRBJ2-7
d_call: -
clone_size: -
cdr3_aa: CASSLRSAGEQYF
cdr3_nt: TGTGCCAGCAGCTTACGAAGTGCGGGCGAGCAGTACTTC

v_call: TRBV14
j_call: TRBJ2-7
d_call: -
clone_size: many
cdr3_aa: CASSDYGAPYEQYF
cdr3_nt: TGTGCCAGCAGCGATTACGGGGCGCCCTACGAGCAGTACTTC

v_call: TRBV11-2
j_call: TRBJ2-1
d_call: -
clone_size: few
cdr3_aa: CASSLRKASYNEQFF
cdr3_nt: TGTGCCAGCAGCTTAAGGAAGGCGTCCTACAATGAGCAGTTCTTC

v_call: TRBV7-6
j_call: TRBJ2-3
d_call: TRBD2
clone_size: few
cdr3_aa: CASSNPSGGATDTQYF
cdr3_nt: TGTGCCAGCAGCAACCCTAGCGGGGGGGCCACAGATACGCAGTATTTT

v_call: TRBV20-1
j_call: TRBJ1-1
d_call: -
clone_size: -
cdr3_aa: CSARSAIEAFF
cdr3_nt: TGCAGTGCTAGATCAGCGATTGAAGCTTTCTTT